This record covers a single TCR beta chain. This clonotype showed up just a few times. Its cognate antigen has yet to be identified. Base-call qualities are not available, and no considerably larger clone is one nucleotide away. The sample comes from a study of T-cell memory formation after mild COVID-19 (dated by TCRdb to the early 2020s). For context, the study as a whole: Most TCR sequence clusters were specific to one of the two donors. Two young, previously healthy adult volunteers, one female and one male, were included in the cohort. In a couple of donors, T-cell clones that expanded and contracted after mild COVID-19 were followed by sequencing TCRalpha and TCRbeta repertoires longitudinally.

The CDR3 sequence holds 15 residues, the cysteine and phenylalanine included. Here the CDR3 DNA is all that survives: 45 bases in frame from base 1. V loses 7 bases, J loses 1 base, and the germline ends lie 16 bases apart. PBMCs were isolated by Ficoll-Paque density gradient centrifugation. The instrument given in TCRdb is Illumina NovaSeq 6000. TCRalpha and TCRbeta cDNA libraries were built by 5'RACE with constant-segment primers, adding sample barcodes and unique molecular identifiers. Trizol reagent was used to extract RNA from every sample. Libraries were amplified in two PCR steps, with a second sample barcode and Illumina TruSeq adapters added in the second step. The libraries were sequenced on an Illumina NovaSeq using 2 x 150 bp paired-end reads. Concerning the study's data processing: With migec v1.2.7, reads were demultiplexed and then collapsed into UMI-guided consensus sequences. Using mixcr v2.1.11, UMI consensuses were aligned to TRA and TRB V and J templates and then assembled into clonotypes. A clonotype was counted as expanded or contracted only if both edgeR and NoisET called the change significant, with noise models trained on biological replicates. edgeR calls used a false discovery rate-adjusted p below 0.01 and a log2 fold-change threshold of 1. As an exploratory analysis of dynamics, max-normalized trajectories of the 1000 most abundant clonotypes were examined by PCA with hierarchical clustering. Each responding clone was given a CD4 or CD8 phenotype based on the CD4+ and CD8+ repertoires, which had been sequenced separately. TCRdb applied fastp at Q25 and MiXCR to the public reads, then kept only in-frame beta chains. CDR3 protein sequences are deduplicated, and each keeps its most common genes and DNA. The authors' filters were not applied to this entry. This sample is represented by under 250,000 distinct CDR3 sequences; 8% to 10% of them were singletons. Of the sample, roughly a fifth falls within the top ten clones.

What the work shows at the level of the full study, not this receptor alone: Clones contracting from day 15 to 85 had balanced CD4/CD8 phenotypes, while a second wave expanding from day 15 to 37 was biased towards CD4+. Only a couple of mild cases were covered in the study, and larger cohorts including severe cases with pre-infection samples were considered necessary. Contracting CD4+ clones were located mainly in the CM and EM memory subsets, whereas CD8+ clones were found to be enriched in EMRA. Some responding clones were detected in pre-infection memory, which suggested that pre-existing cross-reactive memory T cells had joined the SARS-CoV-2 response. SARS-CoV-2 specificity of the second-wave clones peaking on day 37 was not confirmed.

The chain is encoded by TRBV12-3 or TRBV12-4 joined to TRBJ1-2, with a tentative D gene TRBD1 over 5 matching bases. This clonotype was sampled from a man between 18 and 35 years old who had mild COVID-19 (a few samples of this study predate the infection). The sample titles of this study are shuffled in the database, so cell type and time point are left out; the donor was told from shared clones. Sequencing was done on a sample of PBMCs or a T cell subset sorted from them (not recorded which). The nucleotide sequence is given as TGTGCCAGCACCCTGGACAAGCACTTTAACTATGGCTACACCTTC. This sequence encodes CASTLDKHFNYGYTF.